This T cell receptor (beta chain) stems from a study of cytomegalovirus exposure and HLA in healthy donors. In the study overall: Out of roughly 200 million T cells, an earlier analysis found more than 95 million unique TCR beta sequences in total. General study points: It was taken for granted in presence/absence analyses that sequencing depth across donors was roughly uniform.

In the case of this clone: Its antigen is not identified.

The CDR3 length is 14 residues. Germline V gives CDR1 SGHVS, CDR2 FQNEAQ. The ends lost 3 bases at V and 3 bases at J; junction bases unmatched: 5. The PCR was carried out with 60 Vbeta primers and 13 Jbeta primers. Profiled with immunoSEQ multiplex PCR; TCRdb holds only in-frame clones, not every one. The repertoire holds about 200,000 clones, with roughly 80% as singletons. Material for sequencing was PBMCs. The chain joins TRBV7-8 to TRBJ2-7; TRBD1 matches at 7 bases. This receptor was taken from a girl aged 2-10 years in good health and CMV-seronegative. This CDR3 reads CASSFRTGNYEQYF. Written as DNA, the CDR3 is TGTGCCAGCAGCTTCCGGACAGGAAACTACGAGCAGTACTTC. Combining the CDR3 with reference TRBV7-8 and TRBJ2-7 gives the whole variable domain GAGVSQSPRYKVAKRGQDVALRCDPISGHVSLFWYQQALGQGPEFLTYFQNEAQLDKSGLPSDRFFAERPEGSVSTLKIQRTQQEDSAVYLCASSFRTGNYEQYFGPGTRLTVT.